Each of the 31 T cell receptor beta chains below was sequenced from the same sample in a study of human T cells and chemical hapten exposure. Time point meaning: patch test 1, 2 weeks after DPC sensitization. This sample's treatment: therapeutic diphenylcyclopropenone sensitization with weekly scalp DPC. TCRdb re-analysed the RACE reads in MiXCR, keeping a single row per CDR3 protein. The repertoire holds more than 90,000 distinct CDR3 sequences, with about 10% as singletons. This specimen was whole blood, taken in connection with sensitization to the hapten diphenylcyclopropenone (DPC). The receptors were sampled from a man aged 35 to 55 with alopecia areata. Some clones in this sample may be carry-over from other donors' samples.

Only a few counts were recorded for this clonotype. The J gene is TRBJ2-1, the V gene TRBV7-9; the match to TRBD2 covers 10 bases. The V gene's germline CDR1 is SEHNR and CDR2 FQNEAQ (reference sequence). The CDR3 extends over 16 amino acids. The junction had 4 bases not matched to a gene; V was cut back by 3 bases and J by 2 bases. The CDR3 is CASSFPSGSPYNEQFF. The CDR3, as DNA: TGTGCCAGCAGCTTCCCTAGCGGGAGCCCCTACAATGAGCAGTTCTTC.

This clonotype was observed a handful of times. One end of the junction varies from germline; a read error may be responsible. This rearrangement joins TRBV7-8 to TRBJ2-5, with a possible D match to TRBD1 (6 bases). The CDR3 length is 14 residues. CDR1 is SGHVS and CDR2 is FQNEAQ in the germline V gene. The CDR3 protein is CASTLRTAQETQYF. For the CDR3, the DNA is TGTGCCAGCACCTTACGGACAGCCCAAGAGACCCAGTACTTC.

This clonotype has only a few counts. The chain is built from TRBV7-8 and TRBJ2-3, with 8 bases matching TRBD2. This CDR3 comprises 15 residues. J was trimmed by 6 bases and V by 1 base; bases with no gene match: 6. Germline CDR1 SGHVS, CDR2 FQNEAQ. The CDR3 nucleotides are TGTGCCAGCAGCTTAGAGTCGGGGGGGTTCGATACGCAGTATTTT. Residues: CASSLESGGFDTQYF.

This clonotype was counted a few times. This sequence joins TRBV6-2 or TRBV6-3 and TRBJ2-7, with TRBD2 matching 9 bases. The CDR3 sequence is 16 residues long. Germline CDR1 is MNHEY and CDR2 is SVGEGT. The ends lost 6 bases at V and 0 bases at J; junction bases unmatched: 9. In DNA form, the CDR3 reads TGTGCCAGCAGCTTCAGCGGGAGGTTCAACTCCTACGAGCAGTACGTC. As protein: CASSFSGRFNSYEQYV.

Points on this clonotype: At one boundary the junction diverges from the germline segment, which might be a read error. The chain uses TRBV29-1 and TRBJ2-1, with a tentative D call TRBD1 (6 bases). The CDR3 has 15 residues. CDR1 is SQVTM and CDR2 is ANQGSEA in the germline V gene. CDR3 sequence: CSVEGGSGLRDEQFF. The CDR3 bases are TGCAGCGTCGAAGGGGGATCGGGGCTTCGCGATGAGCAGTTCTTC.

This clonotype was seen repeatedly, ten times or more. The V call is TRBV29-1, the J call TRBJ2-7; perhaps TRBD2 as D (5 bases). In germline, CDR1 is SQVTM, CDR2 ANQGSEA. The CDR3 has 14 amino acids. V was shortened by 6 bases and J by 2 bases, with 17 bases between the two germline ends. Written as DNA, the CDR3 is TGCAGCGTGCTCGGGGAAGTAAGCACCTACGAGCAGTACTTC. Translating gives CSVLGEVSTYEQYF.

A few counts support this clonotype. The chain uses TRBV13 and TRBJ2-3; TRBD2 aligns across 8 bases. Germline V gene lookup returns CDR1 PRHDT and CDR2 FYEKMQ (reference sequence). The CDR3 sequence is 16 residues long. V was pared by 3 bases and J by 3 bases, with 8 bases of the junction left unmatched. The CDR3 DNA reads TGTGCCAGCAGCTTCGGTACGGGGGGGAGGACAGATACGCAGTATTTT. Protein product: CASSFGTGGRTDTQYF.

This clonotype was picked up a small number of times. The V gene is TRBV4-3, the J gene TRBJ2-2; 7 bases are a match to TRBD2. J gave up 0 bases and V 0 bases, and 10 bases lay outside the gene matches. There are 19 residues in the CDR3. Germline V CDR1 and CDR2: LGHNA, YSLEER. CDR3 residues: CASSQDWSGAAANTGELFF. The CDR3 bases are TGCGCCAGCAGCCAAGATTGGAGCGGGGCTGCTGCGAACACCGGGGAGCTGTTTTTT.

In DNA form, the CDR3 reads TGTGCCAGCACCCTACAACTTGGGACACGCGAGCAGTACTTC. Translated, it gives CASTLQLGTREQYF. The V and J genes are TRBV6-6 and TRBJ2-7; D possibly corresponds to TRBD1 (6 bases). Germline assignment: CDR1 MNHNY and CDR2 SVGAGI (reference sequence). This CDR3 comprises 14 residues. V was clipped by 7 bases and J by 6 bases, with 19 bases between them.

This clonotype has a handful of counts. The V and J genes are TRBV18 and TRBJ2-3, with 7 bases fitting TRBD1. Germline V gene sequence: CDR1 KGHSH, CDR2 LQKENI. V dropped 1 base and J dropped 3; count of bases not matched to a gene: 10. CDR3 size: 17 residues. The DNA for the CDR3 is TGTGCCAGCTCACCACTGCGGACAGGTACAACAACAGATACGCAGTATTTT. This gives the protein CASSPLRTGTTTDTQYF.

This clonotype appeared a few times. The chain carries TRBV6-5 and TRBJ2-1; 7 bases are a match to TRBD1. The CDR3 contains 12 residues. Germline V CDR1 and CDR2: MNHEY, SVGAGI. V lost 10 bases, J lost 4 bases, and 4 bases stayed unmatched. This CDR3 reads CATEGQYNEQFF. In nucleotides, the CDR3 is TGTGCCACAGAGGGACAGTACAATGAGCAGTTCTTC.

This clonotype showed up many times. The chain has TRBV6-6 and TRBJ2-7; 11 nucleotides match TRBD1. Per the germline V gene, CDR1 is MNHNY and CDR2 is SVGAGI (reference sequence). V gave up 0 bases and J gave up 2 bases; unmatched junction bases: 15. The length of the CDR3 is 20 residues. CDR3: CASSYSTGGVSGQGAYEQYV. CDR3 nucleotides: TGTGCCAGCAGTTACTCGACGGGTGGGGTCTCGGGACAGGGGGCCTACGAGCAGTACGTC.

This clonotype was seen only a few times. This rearrangement joins TRBV2 to TRBJ2-1; 8 bases align to TRBD2. This CDR3 is built from 18 residues. Germline V lookup: CDR1 SNHLY, CDR2 FYNNEI. Trimming at V came to 11 bases and at J to 1 base, leaving 19 bases not matched to a gene. This CDR3 is CAYPRKGAGASSYNEQFF. The CDR3 region has the DNA TGTGCCTACCCAAGAAAAGGAGCGGGAGCGAGTTCCTACAATGAGCAGTTCTTC.

This clonotype has just a few counts. This chain uses TRBV7-2 with TRBJ2-5, with 8 bases aligning to TRBD2. The CDR3 has 14 amino acids. V trimming: 7 bases; J trimming: 5 bases; junction bases outside the gene matches: 9. Per the germline V gene, CDR1 is SGHTA and CDR2 is FQGNSA. CDR3 DNA sequence: TGTGCCAGCAATTTGCGGGAGGATTGGGAGACCCAGTACTTC. It translates to CASNLREDWETQYF.

This clonotype has at least ten counts. At one end the junction does not follow the germline gene, possibly because of a read error. The chain carries TRBV29-1 and TRBJ1-1, with 8 bases identical to TRBD1. The CDR3 covers 12 residues. Germline V gene lookup returns CDR1 SQVTM and CDR2 ANQGSEA. CDR3 region: CSVDLDRGTLTF. In DNA form, the CDR3 reads TGCAGCGTTGACTTAGACAGGGGAACTCTGACCTTT. The full variable domain, with the rest looked up from reference TRBV29-1 and TRBJ1-1, is SAVISQKPSRDICQRGTSLTIQCQVDSQVTMMFWYRQQPGQSLTLIATANQGSEATYESGFVIDKFPISRPNLTFSTLTVSNMSPEDSSIYLCSVDLDRGTLTFGQGTRLTVV.

This clonotype showed up many times. This chain joins TRBV19 and TRBJ1-5; 7 nucleotides line up with TRBD1. V lost 3 bases, J lost 3 bases, and 5 bases stayed unmatched. The CDR3 consists of 15 residues. CDR1 LNHDA and CDR2 SQIVND come from the germline V gene (reference sequence). CDR3 sequence (DNA): TGTGCCAGTAGTATCGAAGACAGGGACAATCAGCCCCAGCATTTT. Translation gives CASSIEDRDNQPQHF.

This clonotype was seen a handful of times. The V gene is TRBV28, the J gene TRBJ1-6; tentative D call: TRBD1 (6 bases). The CDR3 is made up of 14 amino acids. V was cut by 8 bases and J by 9 bases, with 17 bases left in between. Germline V CDR1 and CDR2: MDHEN, SYDVKM. The CDR3: CASWGGARSSPLHF. In DNA, the CDR3 is TGTGCCAGCTGGGGGGGGGCCAGGAGTTCACCCCTCCACTTT.

This clonotype was counted a few times. The CDR3 region has the DNA TGCGCCAGCAGCCAAGAAGCTCAAAGGGGCGGTAGGCAGTACTTC. It encodes CASSQEAQRGGRQYF. The chain combines TRBV4-3 with TRBJ2-4; TRBD1 is a possible D gene (5 bases). The CDR3 loop spans 15 amino acids. The germline CDR1 and CDR2 sequences are LGHNA and YSLEER. V was clipped by 0 bases and J by 13 bases, with 19 bases between them.

J is TRBJ2-3 and V is TRBV27; perhaps TRBD1 as D (5 bases). The CDR3 totals 14 residues. Germline CDR1 is MNHEY and CDR2 is SMNVEV (reference sequence). Trimming pared 5 bases from V and 2 bases from J, leaving 11 bases between. CDR3 DNA: TGTGCCAGCAGTAGAGACAGACACACAGATACGCAGTATTTT. Its protein is CASSRDRHTDTQYF.

V usage is TRBV7-8 and J usage is TRBJ2-5; the match to TRBD2 covers 11 bases. Unmatched junction bases numbered 6, after V lost 0 bases and J lost 3 bases. The CDR3 sequence is 17 residues long. Germline V gives CDR1 SGHVS, CDR2 FQNEAQ. CDR3 nucleotide sequence: TGTGCCAGCAGCTTAGCTGGCCTAGCGGGAGGAAAAGAGACCCAGTACTTC. Translation: CASSLAGLAGGKETQYF.

The genes are TRBV2 and TRBJ2-1, with 9 bases matching TRBD2. Germline CDR1 SNHLY, CDR2 FYNNEI. The CDR3 is 15 amino acids. J lost 5 bases, V lost 6 bases, and 8 bases had no gene match. The DNA for the CDR3 is TGTGCCAGCAGCCCGGGGACTAGCTTGGACAATGAGCAGTTCTTC. This gives the protein CASSPGTSLDNEQFF.

The chain is built from TRBV7-8 and TRBJ2-2; D possibly matches TRBD1 or TRBD2 (5 bases each). CDR1 and CDR2 from the germline V gene are SGHVS and FQNEAQ. V was shortened by 5 bases and J by 2 bases, with 12 bases between the two germline ends. This CDR3 has 15 residues. The CDR3 loop reads CASSAGTHNTGELFF. The CDR3 DNA is TGTGCCAGCAGCGCCGGGACCCACAACACCGGGGAGCTGTTTTTT.

Only a few counts were recorded for this clonotype. The CDR3 region is CATSDSKGVGSNQPQHF. The CDR3, as DNA: TGTGCCACCAGTGATTCAAAGGGGGTGGGGAGCAATCAGCCCCAGCATTTT. The V gene is TRBV24-1, the J gene TRBJ1-5; D possibly corresponds to TRBD1 (6 bases). Trimming removed 2 bases from V and 1 base from J, with 14 bases in between. Germline CDR1 reads KGHDR; CDR2 reads SFDVKD. This CDR3 has 17 amino acids.

In this sample, this clonotype turned up a few times. V and J are TRBV5-1 and TRBJ1-1; 7 positions match TRBD1. The CDR3 totals 14 residues. Trimming removed 5 bases from V and 4 bases from J; junction bases left unmatched: 8. Germline V gene data show CDR1 as SGHRS and CDR2 as YFSETQ. The CDR3 region is CASSKGGAGTEAFF. As DNA, the CDR3 is TGCGCCAGCAGTAAAGGGGGCGCAGGCACTGAAGCTTTCTTT. Complete variable domain (other parts from reference TRBV5-1 and TRBJ1-1): KAGVTQTPRYLIKTRGQQVTLSCSPISGHRSVSWYQQTPGQGLQFLFEYFSETQRNKGNFPGRFSGRQFSNSRSEMNVSTLELGDSALYLCASSKGGAGTEAFFGQGTRLTVV.

This clonotype was seen only a few times. The chain couples TRBV19 to TRBJ1-4; D uncertain. The germline gives CDR1 LNHDA, CDR2 SQIVND (reference sequence). This CDR3 is built from 14 residues. The germline V and J ends were trimmed by 5 bases and 8 bases, with 15 bases remaining between them. DNA of the CDR3: TGTGCCAGTAGTGTGTACCGCCGCGGAGAAAAACTGTTTTTT. It codes for CASSVYRRGEKLFF. The entire variable domain, with the rest obtained from reference TRBV19 and TRBJ1-4, is as follows: DGGITQSPKYLFRKEGQNVTLSCEQNLNHDAMYWYRQDPGQGLRLIYYSQIVNDFQKGDIAEGYSVSREKKESFPLTVTSAQKNPTAFYLCASSVYRRGEKLFFGSGTQLSVL.

This clonotype was observed a handful of times. V is TRBV29-1 and J is TRBJ2-3; possible D gene TRBD2, 6 bases. V lost 4 bases and J 6 bases, leaving 11 bases between the germline ends. In germline, CDR1 is SQVTM, CDR2 ANQGSEA. The length of the CDR3 is 12 residues. Here the CDR3 reads CSVGGAGDTQYF. As DNA, the CDR3 is TGCAGCGTTGGGGGCGCGGGGGATACGCAGTATTTT.

The chain couples TRBV21-1 to TRBJ2-7; the table's TRBD1 call for D was not verified on the DNA. TRBV21-1 is marked as a pseudogene. This CDR3 comprises 13 residues. In DNA, the CDR3 is TGTGCCAGCAGCAAAGTGAAGGGGCACGAGCAGTACGTC. Amino acids: CASSKVKGHEQYV.

The chain has TRBV5-1 and TRBJ2-5; D is ambiguous. Germline values: CDR1 SGHRS, CDR2 YFSETQ. V was cut by 3 bases and J by 1 base, with 10 bases left in between. The CDR3 consists of 14 residues. In DNA, the CDR3 is TGCGCCAGCAGCTGGGCCGGGCCCCAAGAGACCCAGTACTTC. The encoded protein is CASSWAGPQETQYF.

This clonotype has at least ten counts. The chain employs TRBV25-1 and TRBJ1-1; perhaps TRBD1 as D (5 bases). The germline V and J ends were trimmed by 1 base and 5 bases, with 20 bases remaining between them. Germline V gene sequence: CDR1 MGHDK, CDR2 SYGVNS. The CDR3 loop spans 17 amino acids. Here the CDR3 reads CASSELPPIGRETEAFF. Here the CDR3 DNA reads TGTGCCAGCAGTGAATTACCCCCAATCGGCAGGGAAACTGAAGCTTTCTTT.

At least ten counts were recorded for this clonotype. The rearrangement joins TRBV11-1 to TRBJ2-3, with D uncertain. Per the germline V gene, CDR1 is SGHAT and CDR2 is FQDESV (reference sequence). Trimming pared 5 bases from V and 0 bases from J, leaving 24 bases between. This CDR3 region has 19 residues. The CDR3 DNA reads as TGTGCCAGCAGCGCCAGACGCTTGCAAGTAGTCCATAGCACAGATACGCAGTATTTT. It yields the protein CASSARRLQVVHSTDTQYF.

This clonotype has more than one count but fewer than ten. The V call is TRBV6-2 or TRBV6-3, the J call TRBJ2-7; 13 bases fit TRBD2. V gave up 8 bases and J gave up 7 bases; unmatched junction bases: 11. The CDR3 loop spans 15 amino acids. The germline V gene encodes CDR1 MNHEY and CDR2 SVGEGT. CDR3: CASRRTSGRSGEQYF. CDR3 DNA: TGTGCCAGCCGTCGGACTAGCGGGAGAAGTGGGGAGCAGTACTTC.